This TCR beta chain comes out of a study of T cell changes during pregnancy in multiple sclerosis (dated by TCRdb to the late 2010s). Regarding the study in general: The study examined how the T cell repertoire changed over the course of pregnancy in women with multiple sclerosis.

Libraries were prepared through the immunoSEQ multiplex PCR assay. The source is immuneACCESS, and TCRdb retained only in-frame sequences with V and J called. Part of the clones is not carried over; for the studies checked, unresolved V genes explain less than half of this, and the remainder is unexplained. The sample table holds 40,000 to 60,000 clones, of which about 92% were seen once. In total, the top ten clones hold 0.45% to 0.65% of the sample. In the case of this clone: What this receptor recognizes is not known. No much larger clone exists at a distance of one base, and base qualities are not known.

After removal of 6 bases from V and 2 bases from J, the junction retains 5 bases not matched to a gene. The germline V gene (reference sequence) sets CDR1 to MNHEY and CDR2 to SMNVEV. The CDR3, cysteine through phenylalanine, is 15 amino acids long. The entry retains the CDR3 DNA only, 45 bases that are in frame from base 1. Source: CD4+ T cells from peripheral blood mononuclear cells, taken after pregnancy. The V and J genes are TRBV27 and TRBJ2-3, with 10 middle bases fitting TRBD2. This TCR was sampled from a female donor with multiple sclerosis, enrolled in a pregnancy study. The bases read TGTGCCAGCAGAACTAGCGGGAAGCCCACAGATACGCAGTATTTT. Its protein reads: CASRTSGKPTDTQYF.